Listed below are T cell receptor beta chains from one sample, sequenced in a study of OX40 agonist ivuxolimab in advanced cancers. Libraries were prepared by immunoSEQ multiplex PCR; TCRdb keeps only in-frame clonotypes and omits some of them. The repertoire holds around 64,000 clones, about 85% seen once, with 1.3% in the top ten. Material: CD4+ or CD8+ T cells sorted from blood, obtained in a trial of the OX40 agonist ivuxolimab. The source of these receptors is an adult with an advanced solid tumor such as melanoma, head and neck, liver or kidney cancer. The CDR3 runs from the conserved cysteine through the conserved F or W. The D gene is left open where the match is weak. Only part of the rows carry a size: once, few, many, or a class if the clone is expanded.

j_call v_call clone_size d_call cdr3_nt cdr3_aa
TRBJ1-2 TRBV28 once TRBD1 TGTGCCAGCAGGAACAGGGGGCGTGCCTATGGCTACACCTTC CASRNRGRAYGYTF
TRBJ1-6 TRBV7-3 - - TGTGCCAGCAGCTTAACCAGGGGAGAGAATTCACCCCTCCACTTT CASSLTRGENSPLHF
TRBJ2-3 TRBV19 once - TGTGCCAGTAGGGGCCAAACAGATACGCAGTATTTT CASRGQTDTQYF
TRBJ2-1 TRBV20-1 - - TGCAGTACAAACGGTCACAATGAGCAGTTCTTC CSTNGHNEQFF
TRBJ1-2 TRBV5-4 - - TGTGCCAGCAGCTTGGCCGCGGACCCATATGGCTACACCTTC CASSLAADPYGYTF
TRBJ1-1 TRBV6-4 - - TGTGCCAGCAACTCGACCTCGGAGGGGAACACTGAAGCTTTCTTT CASNSTSEGNTEAFF
TRBJ2-1 TRBV9 - - TGTGCCAGCAGCGTGGGTCGGAGGGGCAATGAGCAGTTCTTC CASSVGRRGNEQFF
TRBJ1-2 TRBV11-2 - - TGTGCCAGCAGCTTAGGTGGGAGCCTACTCTATGGCTACACCTTC CASSLGGSLLYGYTF
TRBJ1-2 TRBV19 - - TGTGCCAGTAGTAATCTTGGGACCTATGGCTACACCTTC CASSNLGTYGYTF
TRBJ2-3 TRBV20-1 - - TGCAGTGCTAGAGATCCAGATACGCAGTATTTT CSARDPDTQYF
TRBJ2-5 TRBV2 - TRBD1 TGTGCCAGCAGCGCCGGGACAGGGAACCAAGAGACCCAGTACTTC CASSAGTGNQETQYF
TRBJ2-5 TRBV29-1 - - TGCAGCGTTGGGGGGAGGGGGGTGGAGACCCAGTACTTC CSVGGRGVETQYF
TRBJ1-6 TRBV4-1 few TRBD1 TGCGCCAGCAGCCATCCAGACAGGGATAATTCACCCCTCCACTTT CASSHPDRDNSPLHF
TRBJ2-3 TRBV28 - TRBD2 TGTGCCAGCAGTCCTGGGACTAGCGGAACTCCATATACGCAGTATTTT CASSPGTSGTPYTQYF
TRBJ2-3 TRBV18 - TRBD1 TGTGCCAGCTCACCAAGGGGCAGGGGGCGACTTTGGGGGACAGATACGCAGTATTTT CASSPRGRGRLWGTDTQYF
TRBJ1-1 TRBV7-9 - - TGTGCCAGCAGCTTAGAAGGGGACACTGAAGCTTTCTTT CASSLEGDTEAFF
TRBJ1-4 TRBV11-2 - - TGTGCCAGCAGCTTAGAACGGACAAATGAAAAACTGTTTTTT CASSLERTNEKLFF
TRBJ1-5 TRBV7-8 - - TGTGCCAGCAGCTTTTTGAAGGGGCTTGGGGAACAGCCCCAGCATTTT CASSFLKGLGEQPQHF
TRBJ1-2 TRBV19 once TRBD1 TGTGCCAGTAGTATAGGGGGCAGGGGGATATATGGCTACACCTTC CASSIGGRGIYGYTF
TRBJ1-3 TRBV7-2 - - TGTGCCAGCAGCATCGCCCGCGGGCCCGGAAACACCATATATTTT CASSIARGPGNTIYF
TRBJ1-1 TRBV19 - - TGTGCCAGCGCCGGGACGGTGAACACTGAAGCTTTCTTT CASAGTVNTEAFF
TRBJ1-5 TRBV5-1 few TRBD1 TGCGCCAGCAGCTCAGGGACAGGGACGTCTGGTCAGCCCCAGCATTTT CASSSGTGTSGQPQHF
TRBJ2-1 TRBV19 - - TGTGCCAGTAGTATAGAGTGGCCGGGGGTGGCAATCAATGAGCAGTTCTTC CASSIEWPGVAINEQFF
TRBJ1-2 TRBV6-5 - - TGTGCCAGCAGTTACGGACGAGGGGACGCCTATGGCTACACCTTC CASSYGRGDAYGYTF
TRBJ2-3 TRBV30 - - TGTGCCTGGAGGAGAGGGGGCACAGATACGCAGTATTTT CAWRRGGTDTQYF
TRBJ2-2 TRBV5-1 - - TGCGCCAGCAGCAATAGCGGGGAGCTGTTTTTT CASSNSGELFF
TRBJ2-5 TRBV11-2 - - TGTGCCAGCAGCTTAGTCGCGACAAATCAAGAGACCCAGTACTTC CASSLVATNQETQYF
TRBJ2-7 TRBV5-4 - - TGTGCCAGCAGCTTGGGAGGTGGGGGGACCTCCTACGAGCAGTACTTC CASSLGGGGTSYEQYF
TRBJ2-1 TRBV28 few - TGTGCCAGCAAGTCGACCTTTGAGCAGTTCTTC CASKSTFEQFF
TRBJ2-7 TRBV5-6 once TRBD2 TGTGCCAGCAGCTTACTAGCGGGAATATACGAGCAGTACTTC CASSLLAGIYEQYF
TRBJ1-5 TRBV4-3 - TRBD1 TGCGCCAGCAGCCAGTTTAGGGGGCTCAGCAATCAGCCCCAGCATTTT CASSQFRGLSNQPQHF
TRBJ2-2 TRBV5-1 - - TGCGCCAGCAGCTTGGAGGAGGGTACGCCAGAATTCACCGGGGAGCTGTTTTTT CASSLEEGTPEFTGELFF
TRBJ2-7 TRBV6-5 - - TGTGCCAGCAGTTCCCCGGCTGAGGGCCGCCTAGGCGAGCAGTACTTC CASSSPAEGRLGEQYF
TRBJ1-5 TRBV27 - - TGTGCCAGCAGTTTAAACAGGGCTAATCAGCCCCAGCATTTT CASSLNRANQPQHF
TRBJ1-1 TRBV5-1 - - TGCGCCAGCACCCCGGGAAGGGCGAGTGAAGCTTTCTTT CASTPGRASEAFF
TRBJ2-5 TRBV28 - TRBD2 TGTGCCAGCACTATAGGGCTAGCGGGGGGTACGGAGACCCAGTACTTC CASTIGLAGGTETQYF
TRBJ2-7 TRBV25-1 - TRBD2 TGTGCCAGCAGTGAATACGGGAGGGCGGTCTACGAGCAGTACTTC CASSEYGRAVYEQYF
TRBJ2-3 TRBV29-1 - - TGCAGCGTTGTGGTAGGGTCAGATACGCAGTATTTT CSVVVGSDTQYF
TRBJ2-7 TRBV7-3 once TRBD1 TGTGCCAGCAGCCCTAGACAGGGGTCCGACGAGCAGTACTTC CASSPRQGSDEQYF
TRBJ2-7 TRBV28 - - TGTGCCAGCAGTTTGGTGCAGGCAGGGTACGAGCAGTACTTC CASSLVQAGYEQYF
TRBJ1-4 TRBV18 - - TGTGCCAGCTCACCCGGCAGGGTGAATGAAAAACTGTTTTTT CASSPGRVNEKLFF
TRBJ1-2 TRBV7-9 - - TGTGCCAGCAGCTTAGGAGGCGGAGGTCATGGCTACACCTTC CASSLGGGGHGYTF
TRBJ2-7 TRBV5-1 - TRBD1 TGCGCCAGCAGTTATGTAAGAGGGACAGGGCCTTCCTACGAGCAGTACTTC CASSYVRGTGPSYEQYF
TRBJ1-4 TRBV7-6 - TRBD1 TGTGCCAGCAGCCGGCAGGGGGCGAAGGGTGAAAAACTGTTTTTT CASSRQGAKGEKLFF
TRBJ2-7 TRBV6-1 - - TGTGCCAGCAGTGAATCGTCTATGGGCTTGGGCTACGAGCAGTACTTC CASSESSMGLGYEQYF
TRBJ2-4 TRBV7-2 - TRBD2 TGTGCCAGCAGCCCGGGGGGGTTGGACAAAAACATTCAGTACTTC CASSPGGLDKNIQYF
TRBJ1-2 TRBV28 - - TGTGCCAGCACAGGGGACTATGGCTACACCTTC CASTGDYGYTF
TRBJ1-2 TRBV13 once - TGTGCCCCGAGGGGACGGGCCTATGGCTACACCTTC CAPRGRAYGYTF
TRBJ1-4 TRBV9 many - TGTGCCAGCAGCGTTGGCTTTAATGAAAAACTGTTTTTT CASSVGFNEKLFF
TRBJ1-5 TRBV20-1 - - TGCAGGTACGAATCCAATCAGCCCCAGCATTTT CRYESNQPQHF
TRBJ2-5 TRBV18 - - TGTGCCAGCTCACCACGGGCAAGGGAAGAGACCCAGTACTTC CASSPRAREETQYF
TRBJ2-1 TRBV11-3 once TRBD2 TGTGCCAGCAGCCCTTCCACTAGCGGCTCCCTCCCCGGTGAGCAGTTCTTC CASSPSTSGSLPGEQFF
TRBJ1-5 TRBV30 few - TGTGCCTGGGGCAGGGGAAGGGGCAATCAGCCCCAGCATTTT CAWGRGRGNQPQHF
TRBJ2-7 TRBV10-2 - TRBD2 TGCGCCAGCGGACTAGCGGGAGTTGGAGAGCAGTACTTC CASGLAGVGEQYF
TRBJ1-5 TRBV15 - - TGTGCCACCAGTACGGTCAATCAGCCCCAGCATTTT CATSTVNQPQHF
TRBJ1-1 TRBV7-6 - - TGTGCCAGCAGCTTAGCATTCCCTGAGAACACTGAAGCTTTCTTT CASSLAFPENTEAFF
TRBJ2-3 TRBV7-9 - TRBD2 TGTGCCAGCAGCTTAGCGGGAAGACTAGCGTTTGCGCAGTATTTT CASSLAGRLAFAQYF
TRBJ1-2 TRBV7-2 - - TGTGCCAGCAGCCCCTCGAGAGGGCCGAGAGGCTACACCTTC CASSPSRGPRGYTF
TRBJ1-4 TRBV4-1 - - TGCGCCAGCAGCCAACCGGGGACAACTGAAAAACTGTTTTTT CASSQPGTTEKLFF